Detailed here is one T cell receptor (beta chain). Germline-derived CDR1 and CDR2 are GTSNPN and SVGIG (reference sequence). Trimming removed 3 bases from V and 0 bases from J, with 12 bases in between. The CDR3 loop spans 16 amino acids. The data are from a study of blood T cell repertoires in COVID-19. In the study overall: The samples span acute and convalescent COVID-19 from the United States, Italy and Spain. Nucleic acid was either cDNA or gDNA, and it came from T cells, B-cell-depleted T cells, or PBMCs.

Original processing methods: By means of reference gene primer amplification, nucleated cell counts were estimated. Data came from immunoSEQ multiplex PCR; TCRdb stores just in-frame clones and leaves some out. That table furnishes V, J and clone size, whereas the DNA furnished D and trimming. The table has roughly 100,000 clones, around 90% seen once; the top ten hold 3% to 3.5%. J is TRBJ1-6 and V is TRBV30; D perhaps matches TRBD1 (6 bases). The sequence came from a human donor in a cohort sampled during active COVID-19. Sample: peripheral blood. CDR3 residues: CAWRGQRLSYNSPLHF. The CDR3 nucleotides are TGTGCCTGGAGAGGACAGCGACTCTCCTATAATTCACCCCTCCACTTT.